The subject of this entry is one T cell receptor beta chain. Its antigen remains unidentified. These data come from a study of CXCR3-negative and CXCR3-positive naive CD8 T cells. General study results and limits: Diversity was high in both naive subsets and much lower in memory cells.

Researchers prepared the TRB cDNA libraries using 5' RACE with UMI labels. TCRdb reprocessed the 5' RACE reads; each CDR3 protein has one entry and no DNA is given. The sample holds some 49,000 distinct CDR3 sequences. The CDR3 spans 15 residues. Germline loops: CDR1 MNHEY, CDR2 SVGEGT. V usage is TRBV6-2 or TRBV6-3 and J usage is TRBJ2-5; without DNA, the TCRdb call of TRBD2 cannot be checked. Sequencing was performed on naive CXCR3- CD8+ T cells from blood. Regarding subset: CD45RO-CCR7+CD27+CD95- naive CD8+ T cells lacking CXCR3 (TNR3-). This sequence was found in a human donor in good health. Some clones in this sample may be carry-over from other donors' samples. The CDR3 loop reads CATNAGWGNQETQYF.